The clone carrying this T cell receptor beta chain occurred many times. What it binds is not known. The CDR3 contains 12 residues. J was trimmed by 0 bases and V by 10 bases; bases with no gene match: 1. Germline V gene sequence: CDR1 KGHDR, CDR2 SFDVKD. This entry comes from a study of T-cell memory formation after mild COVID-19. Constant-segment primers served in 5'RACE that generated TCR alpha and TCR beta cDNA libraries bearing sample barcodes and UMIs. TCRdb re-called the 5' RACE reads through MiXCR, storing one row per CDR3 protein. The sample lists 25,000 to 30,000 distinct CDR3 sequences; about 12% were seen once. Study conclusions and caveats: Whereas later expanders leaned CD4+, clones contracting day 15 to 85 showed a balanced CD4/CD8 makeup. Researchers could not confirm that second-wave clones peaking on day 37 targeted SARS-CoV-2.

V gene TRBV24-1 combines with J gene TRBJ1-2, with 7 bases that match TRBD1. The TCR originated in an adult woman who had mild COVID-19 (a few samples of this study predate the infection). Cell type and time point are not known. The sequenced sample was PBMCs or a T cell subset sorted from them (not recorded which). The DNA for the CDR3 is TGTGCCACGCAGGGGGCTAACTATGGCTACACCTTC. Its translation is CATQGANYGYTF.